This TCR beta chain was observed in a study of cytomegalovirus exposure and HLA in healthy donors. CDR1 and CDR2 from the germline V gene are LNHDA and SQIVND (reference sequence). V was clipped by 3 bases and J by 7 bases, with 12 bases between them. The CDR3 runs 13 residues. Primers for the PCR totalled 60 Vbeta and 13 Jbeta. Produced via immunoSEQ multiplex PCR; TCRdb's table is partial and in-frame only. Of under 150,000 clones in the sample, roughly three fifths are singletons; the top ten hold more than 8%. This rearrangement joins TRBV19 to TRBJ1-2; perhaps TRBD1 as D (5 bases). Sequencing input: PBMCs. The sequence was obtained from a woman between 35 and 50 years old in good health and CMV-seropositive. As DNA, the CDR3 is TGTGCCAGTAGTATGGGTCAGGGAATTGGCTACACCTTC. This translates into CASSMGQGIGYTF.